The next 23 T cell receptor beta chains were all read from a single sample in a study of PD-1 blockade in classical Hodgkin lymphoma. Clones were read by immunoSEQ multiplex PCR, and TCRdb kept only the in-frame ones, dropping some. The table includes tens of thousands of clones, approximately 94% detected once. The patients all showed relapse after autologous stem cell transplantation, while their brentuximab vedotin exposure varied. The specimen was peripheral blood mononuclear cells (PBMCs), collected at baseline. These receptors were collected from a human donor with classical Hodgkin lymphoma.

The gene calls are TRBV10-3 and TRBJ2-2; D gene unclear. The CDR3 is 11 residues long. Trimming took 4 bases from V and 4 from J, leaving 1 base between them. The germline gives CDR1 ENHRY, CDR2 SYGVKD. As DNA, the CDR3 is TGTGCCATCAGTGTCACCGGGGAGCTGTTTTTT. Amino acid sequence: CAISVTGELFF.

The V call is TRBV27, the J call TRBJ2-7; 10 bases are shared with TRBD2. CDR1 and CDR2 (germline): MNHEY, SMNVEV (reference sequence). This CDR3 region has 16 residues. The ends lost 5 bases at V and 1 base at J; junction bases unmatched: 8. The CDR3 sequence is CASSPIPGLASYEQYF. CDR3 sequence (DNA): TGTGCCAGCAGTCCCATACCGGGACTAGCGTCCTACGAGCAGTACTTC.

The V call is TRBV7-9, the J call TRBJ1-4; D is ambiguous. Trimming pared 3 bases from V and 1 base from J, leaving 9 bases between. Germline CDR1 SEHNR, CDR2 FQNEAQ (reference sequence). The CDR3 spans 15 residues. DNA of the CDR3: TGTGCCAGCAGCTTTTACGAGGGAACTAATGAAAAACTGTTTTTT. Residues: CASSFYEGTNEKLFF.

The chain combines TRBV19 with TRBJ2-5; 7 nucleotides match TRBD1. Germline CDR1 is LNHDA and CDR2 is SQIVND (reference sequence). The CDR3 is 15 amino acids. The V segment lost 6 bases and the J segment 4 bases; nucleotides outside the gene matches: 11. The CDR3 DNA sequence: TGTGCCAGTAGCCCCTGGTTGCAGGGGGTAGAGACCCAGTACTTC. Its translation is CASSPWLQGVETQYF.

The V and J genes are TRBV6-5 and TRBJ1-5, with TRBD1 identical over 11 bases. Germline CDR1 is MNHEY and CDR2 is SVGAGI. The CDR3 loop spans 15 amino acids. V was pared by 6 bases and J by 7 bases, with 8 bases of the junction left unmatched. The CDR3: CASSPGTGGNQPQHF. CDR3 sequence (DNA): TGTGCCAGCAGCCCCGGGACAGGGGGGAACCAGCCCCAGCATTTT.

This clone was detected only a few times. The V call is TRBV19, the J call TRBJ1-1; no definite D call. This CDR3 region has 12 residues. Germline assignment: CDR1 LNHDA and CDR2 SQIVND (reference sequence). Trimming took off 1 base at V and 6 bases at J, with 6 bases between the two ends. The CDR3 here is CASSIGTPEAFF. In nucleotides, the CDR3 is TGTGCCAGTAGTATAGGTACACCTGAAGCTTTCTTT.

The V call is TRBV5-1, the J call TRBJ1-3; TRBD1 matches at 8 bases. Germline trimming cut 4 bases from V and 7 bases from J; bases unmatched to any gene: 7. Per germline, CDR1 SGHRS and CDR2 YFSETQ. The CDR3 spans 14 residues. The CDR3 region is CASSQDQGANTIYF. Here the CDR3 DNA reads TGCGCCAGCAGCCAAGACCAGGGGGCGAACACCATATATTTT.

The V and J genes are TRBV5-4 and TRBJ1-1; D is possibly TRBD1 (5 bases). V lost 4 bases to trimming and J lost 0 bases, with 13 bases between them. Germline assignment: CDR1 SGHNT and CDR2 YYREEE (reference sequence). The CDR3 is 15 amino acids. CDR3 bases: TGTGCCAGCAGCCCAGGTCAGGGCATGAACACTGAAGCTTTCTTT. Amino acid sequence: CASSPGQGMNTEAFF. Full variable domain (outside the CDR3, taken from reference TRBV5-4 and TRBJ1-1): ETGVTQSPTHLIKTRGQQVTLRCSSQSGHNTVSWYQQALGQGPQFIFQYYREEENGRGNFPPRFSGLQFPNYSSELNVNALELDDSALYLCASSPGQGMNTEAFFGQGTRLTVV.

This chain joins TRBV9 and TRBJ2-6; D call uncertain. Trimming took off 0 bases at V and 4 bases at J, with 8 bases between the two ends. The V gene's germline CDR1 is SGDLS and CDR2 YYNGEE. The CDR3 has 15 amino acids. This CDR3 reads CASSVVGTGANVLTF. CDR3 sequence (DNA): TGTGCCAGCAGCGTAGTGGGTACCGGGGCCAACGTCCTGACTTTC.

The V and J genes are TRBV7-9 and TRBJ2-3, with TRBD2 identical over 8 bases. Germline V lookup: CDR1 SEHNR, CDR2 FQNEAQ (reference sequence). J lost 2 bases, V lost 6 bases, and 13 bases had no gene match. This CDR3 contains 17 residues. The chain's CDR3 is CASSQTRGRGDTDTQYF. CDR3 nucleotides: TGTGCCAGCAGTCAAACTCGCGGGCGGGGGGACACAGATACGCAGTATTTT.

Worth noting for this clone: Mismatch with germline at one junction end may stem from a read error. The rearrangement uses TRBV7-2 and TRBJ2-1, with 12 positions matching TRBD2. CDR3 length: 16 residues. The V gene's germline CDR1 is SGHTA and CDR2 FQGNSA. The CDR3 DNA reads as TGTGCCAGCACCTTAGGGGGACTAGCGGGTCACAATGAGCAGTTCTTC. Translating gives CASTLGGLAGHNEQFF.

The J gene is TRBJ2-7, the V gene TRBV9, with D perhaps being TRBD1 or TRBD2 (5 bases each). Germline V gene data show CDR1 as SGDLS and CDR2 as YYNGEE. V was clipped by 0 bases and J by 2 bases, with 9 bases between them. This CDR3 spans 14 amino acids. This CDR3 reads CASSVGEGPYEQYF. The CDR3 DNA follows: TGTGCCAGCAGCGTAGGAGAGGGACCCTACGAGCAGTACTTC.

The chain combines TRBV2 with TRBJ1-2, with 7 bases fitting TRBD1. V lost 4 bases to trimming and J lost 7 bases; unmatched junction nucleotides: 12. The germline gives CDR1 SNHLY, CDR2 FYNNEI. The CDR3 runs 15 residues. Here the CDR3 reads CASSGTGQLFFGYTF. In nucleotides, the CDR3 is TGTGCCAGCAGTGGTACGGGACAGCTATTTTTTGGCTACACCTTC.

The V and J genes are TRBV29-1 and TRBJ2-6; TRBD2 might be the D (5 bases). V dropped 3 bases and J dropped 2 bases, with 11 bases sitting between them. The length of the CDR3 is 15 residues. The germline CDR1 and CDR2 sequences are SQVTM and ANQGSEA. The CDR3 region has the DNA TGCAGCGTTGACGAATCGGGGACTGGGGCCAACGTCCTGACTTTC. Protein product: CSVDESGTGANVLTF.

Only one count was recorded for this clone. The CDR3 nucleotides read TGCAGCGTTGACGGGGGAAGCTCCTACGAGCAGTACTTC. It translates to CSVDGGSSYEQYF. The rearrangement joins TRBV29-1 to TRBJ2-7; D is perhaps TRBD2 (6 bases). V was pared by 3 bases and J by 0 bases, with 9 bases between. The germline CDR1 and CDR2 sequences are SQVTM and ANQGSEA. This CDR3 is 13 amino acids long.

J is TRBJ2-3 and V is TRBV4-2; D gene uncertain. This CDR3 is 19 amino acids long. V was pared by 4 bases and J by 4 bases, with 27 bases between. Germline V gene lookup returns CDR1 LGHNA and CDR2 YNFKEQ. CDR3 residues: CASSPNTAKVGFLPDTQYF. The CDR3 region has the DNA TGTGCCAGCAGCCCCAACACCGCTAAAGTGGGGTTCTTGCCAGATACGCAGTATTTT.

The sample holds one count of this clone. The chain couples TRBV5-4 to TRBJ2-3; 7 bases match TRBD2. CDR1 and CDR2 from the germline V gene are SGHNT and YYREEE (reference sequence). The CDR3 is 16 residues long. The V and J ends lost 2 bases and 0 bases, in that order; junction bases with no gene match: 6. The CDR3 spells CASSFRLAQSTDTQYF. CDR3 DNA: TGTGCCAGCAGCTTCAGACTAGCCCAAAGCACAGATACGCAGTATTTT.

The rearrangement uses TRBV27 and TRBJ2-3; a possible D gene is TRBD2 (5 bases). Trimming took off 2 bases at V and 5 bases at J, with 11 bases between the two ends. The length of the CDR3 is 14 residues. Germline assignment: CDR1 MNHEY and CDR2 SMNVEV (reference sequence). The CDR3 loop reads CASSLILAQDTQYF. In DNA, the CDR3 is TGTGCCAGCAGTTTAATCCTAGCCCAAGATACGCAGTATTTT.

The gene calls are TRBV30 and TRBJ2-2; 7 bases are a match to TRBD1. CDR1 GTSNPN and CDR2 SVGIG come from the germline V gene (reference sequence). The CDR3 has 13 amino acids. J lost 6 bases, V lost 3 bases, and 4 bases had no gene match. This CDR3 reads CAWRTTGAGELFF. The CDR3 coding sequence is TGTGCCTGGAGAACTACAGGGGCCGGGGAGCTGTTTTTT.

The chain has TRBV2 and TRBJ1-4; 7 nucleotides match TRBD1. The V segment lost 1 base and the J segment 7 bases; nucleotides outside the gene matches: 9. This CDR3 has 16 amino acids. CDR1 and CDR2 from the germline V gene are SNHLY and FYNNEI. CDR3: CASSEGLGRGTEKLFF. CDR3 nucleotide sequence: TGTGCCAGCAGTGAAGGTCTAGGCAGGGGGACTGAAAAACTGTTTTTT.

This sequence joins TRBV28 and TRBJ2-7; D not resolved. There are 11 residues in the CDR3. V lost 4 bases, J lost 2 bases, and 3 bases lay in between. Germline loops: CDR1 MDHEN, CDR2 SYDVKM. CDR3 region: CASSSPYEQYF. The DNA of the CDR3 is TGTGCCAGCAGTTCCCCCTACGAGCAGTACTTC.

This clone occurred once. The chain employs TRBV6-5 and TRBJ1-1; 7 nucleotides align to TRBD1. Germline assignment: CDR1 MNHEY and CDR2 SVGAGI. Trimming took 5 bases from V and 0 from J; bases not matched to a gene: 6. The CDR3 is 15 residues long. CDR3 protein: CASSPGQLMNTEAFF. CDR3 nucleotides: TGTGCCAGCAGTCCGGGACAGCTCATGAACACTGAAGCTTTCTTT.

The chain couples TRBV30 to TRBJ1-2; D unresolved. V was shortened by 0 bases and J by 8 bases, with 25 bases between the two germline ends. Germline values: CDR1 GTSNPN, CDR2 SVGIG (reference sequence). The CDR3 runs to 17 residues. The CDR3 protein is CAWSVEYTRAAKEGYTF. The CDR3 DNA is TGTGCCTGGAGTGTAGAATATACTAGGGCCGCTAAGGAAGGCTACACCTTC.